The 18 T cell receptor beta chains in this list originate from one sample, sequenced in a study of T cells expressing NK-cell markers. One entry per CDR3 protein, without DNA, is what TCRdb gives after re-calling the 5' RACE reads. The repertoire table contains more than 120,000 distinct CDR3 sequences. Sequenced sample: blood T cells: a sorted CD56 or NKG2C T cell subset, CD4+ or CD8+ T cells, or bulk PBMC T cells (not recorded which). These receptors all stem from a man younger than 35 in good health.

This chain connects TRBV12-3 or TRBV12-4 to TRBJ1-1; TCRdb's assignment of TRBD1 cannot be checked, as there is no DNA. This CDR3 spans 13 amino acids. CDR3 region: CASSDTGVNEAFF.

CDR3 protein: CASSMGWGPGPLNTEAFF. This chain links TRBV19 with TRBJ1-1. Looked up from germline, CDR1 is LNHDA and CDR2 is SQIVND (reference sequence). The length of the CDR3 is 18 residues.

The chain recombines TRBV5-6 with TRBJ2-1. The CDR3 spans 13 residues. Per germline, CDR1 SGHDT and CDR2 YYEEEE. The CDR3 loop is CASSFAGNNEQFF.

This chain links TRBV6-5 with TRBJ1-1; TCRdb reports TRBD1, a call that lacks DNA to check it against. This CDR3 has 17 residues. Germline CDR1 MNHEY, CDR2 SVGAGI. CDR3 in amino acids: CASSYSGRGPPNTEAFF.

J is TRBJ2-2 and V is TRBV12-3 or TRBV12-4; lacking DNA, the TRBD2 call made by TCRdb goes unchecked. The CDR3 has 18 amino acids. The CDR3 loop reads CASSLRIGRFDGAGELFF.

The rearrangement links TRBV5-6 to TRBJ2-7. This CDR3 is built from 12 residues. The V gene's germline CDR1 is SGHDT and CDR2 YYEEEE. The CDR3 spells CASSSVSYEQYF.

The chain joins TRBV4-1 to TRBJ2-1; TCRdb proposes TRBD1, but this gene call is untestable without DNA. The CDR3 spans 13 residues. Germline V gene data show CDR1 as MGHRA and CDR2 as YSYEKL. The CDR3 is CASSHPQGPEQFF.

The V gene is TRBV5-4, the J gene TRBJ2-7; TCRdb outputs TRBD1, but without DNA this stays unchecked. The length of the CDR3 is 14 residues. Germline CDR1 reads SGHNT; CDR2 reads YYREEE (reference sequence). CDR3 region: CASSFPGQLYEQYF.

J is TRBJ1-6 and V is TRBV7-9; TCRdb reports TRBD1, a call that lacks DNA to check it against. This CDR3 spans 16 amino acids. The germline CDR1 and CDR2 sequences are SEHNR and FQNEAQ (reference sequence). CDR3 residues: CASSLARNGAESPLHF.

The rearrangement joins TRBV19 to TRBJ1-2; with no DNA, the TCRdb D assignment of TRBD1 cannot be verified. CDR3 length: 13 residues. Looked up from germline, CDR1 is LNHDA and CDR2 is SQIVND (reference sequence). The chain's CDR3 is CASNNRANYGYTF.

The chain joins TRBV9 to TRBJ2-1; the TCRdb call, TRBD2, lacks DNA for checking. The CDR3 covers 13 residues. Germline V CDR1 and CDR2: SGDLS, YYNGEE. The chain's CDR3 is CASSVLESGEQFF. Drawing the rest from reference TRBV9 and TRBJ2-1, the complete variable domain is DSGVTQTPKHLITATGQRVTLRCSPRSGDLSVYWYQQSLDQGLQFLIQYYNGEERAKGNILERFSAQQFPDLHSELNLSSLELGDSALYFCASSVLESGEQFFGPGTRLTVL.

J is TRBJ1-3 and V is TRBV12-3 or TRBV12-4; as DNA is missing, the TRBD1 call by TCRdb cannot be tested. CDR3 size: 17 residues. CDR3 protein: CASSLGRGASSGNTIYF.

This chain uses TRBV11-2 with TRBJ2-1; the TRBD1 assignment by TCRdb is unverifiable without DNA. Germline values: CDR1 SGHAT, CDR2 FQNNGV. This CDR3 contains 14 residues. CDR3 protein: CASSFGGGKDEQFF.

The chain links TRBV20-1 to TRBJ2-2; no DNA is available, so the TRBD2 call from TCRdb remains unchecked. CDR3 length equals 15 residues. The germline gives CDR1 DFQATT, CDR2 SNEGSKA (reference sequence). The CDR3 region is CSARDNSLGAGELFF.

The chain carries TRBV7-6 and TRBJ2-6. CDR1 and CDR2 (germline): SGHVS, FNYEAQ. The CDR3 runs 16 residues. The CDR3 region is CASSNTLSSGANVLTF.

The V gene is TRBV4-1, the J gene TRBJ2-2. This CDR3 contains 13 residues. Germline values: CDR1 MGHRA, CDR2 YSYEKL. CDR3 sequence: CASSQGVSGELFF.

This chain connects TRBV5-1 to TRBJ1-1; checking the TCRdb D call of TRBD1 is not possible without DNA. Germline V gives CDR1 SGHRS, CDR2 YFSETQ. The length of the CDR3 is 15 residues. Here the CDR3 reads CASSSGAQGTTEAFF.

V usage is TRBV5-1 and J usage is TRBJ2-2; as DNA is missing, the TRBD1 call by TCRdb cannot be tested. Germline lookup yields CDR1 SGHRS and CDR2 YFSETQ. The CDR3 is 16 residues long. The chain's CDR3 is CASSLDRGPNTGELFF.